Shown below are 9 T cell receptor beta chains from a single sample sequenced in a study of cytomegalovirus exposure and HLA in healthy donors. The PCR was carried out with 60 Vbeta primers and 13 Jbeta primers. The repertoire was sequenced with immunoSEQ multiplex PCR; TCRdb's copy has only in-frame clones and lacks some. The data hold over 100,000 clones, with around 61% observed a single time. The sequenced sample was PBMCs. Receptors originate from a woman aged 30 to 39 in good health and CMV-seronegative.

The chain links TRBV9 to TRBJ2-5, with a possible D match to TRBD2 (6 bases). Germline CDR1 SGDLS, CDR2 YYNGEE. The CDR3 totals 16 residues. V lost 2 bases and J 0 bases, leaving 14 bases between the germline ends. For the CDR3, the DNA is TGTGCCAGCAGCGTCACCGGGACTCGGTACCAAGAGACCCAGTACTTC. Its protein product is CASSVTGTRYQETQYF.

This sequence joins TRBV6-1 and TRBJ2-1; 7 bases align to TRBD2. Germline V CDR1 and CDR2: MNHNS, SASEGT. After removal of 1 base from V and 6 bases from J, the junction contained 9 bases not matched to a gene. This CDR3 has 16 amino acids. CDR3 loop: CASSEGGGGYTNEQFF. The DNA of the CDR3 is TGTGCCAGCAGTGAAGGGGGCGGGGGATACACCAATGAGCAGTTCTTC.

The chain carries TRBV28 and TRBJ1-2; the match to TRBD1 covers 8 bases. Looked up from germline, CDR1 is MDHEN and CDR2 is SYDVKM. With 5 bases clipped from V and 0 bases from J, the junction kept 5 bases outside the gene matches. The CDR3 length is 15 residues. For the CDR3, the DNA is TGTGCCAGCAGTCCTCGGACAGGGCCTAACTATGGCTACACCTTC. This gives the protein CASSPRTGPNYGYTF.

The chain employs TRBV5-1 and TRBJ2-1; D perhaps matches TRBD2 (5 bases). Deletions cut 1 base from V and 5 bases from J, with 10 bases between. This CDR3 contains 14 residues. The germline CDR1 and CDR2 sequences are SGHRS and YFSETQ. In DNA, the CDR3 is TGCGCCAGCAGCTTGTCTAGCCCCCACAATGAGCAGTTCTTC. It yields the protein CASSLSSPHNEQFF.

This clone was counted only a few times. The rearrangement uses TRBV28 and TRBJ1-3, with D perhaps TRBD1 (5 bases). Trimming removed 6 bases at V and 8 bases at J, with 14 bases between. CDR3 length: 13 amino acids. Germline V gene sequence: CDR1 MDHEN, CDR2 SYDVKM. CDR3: CASSLDGTYTIYF. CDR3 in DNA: TGTGCCAGCAGCTTGGACGGGACTTACACCATATATTTT.

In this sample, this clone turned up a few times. CDR3 nucleotides: TGCGCCAGCAGCTTGGTATCCGGGAGAGGGTCTAATGAGCAGTTCTTC. This translates into CASSLVSGRGSNEQFF. J is TRBJ2-1 and V is TRBV5-1; weak D call: TRBD2 (6 bases). V was shortened by 0 bases and J by 7 bases, with 17 bases between the two germline ends. Germline V gene data show CDR1 as SGHRS and CDR2 as YFSETQ. The length of the CDR3 is 16 residues.

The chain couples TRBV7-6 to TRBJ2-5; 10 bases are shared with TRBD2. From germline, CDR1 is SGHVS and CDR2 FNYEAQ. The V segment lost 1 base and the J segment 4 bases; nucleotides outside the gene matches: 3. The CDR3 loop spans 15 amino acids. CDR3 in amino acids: CASSLETSGRETQYF. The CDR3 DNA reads TGTGCCAGCAGCTTAGAGACTAGCGGGCGAGAGACCCAGTACTTC.

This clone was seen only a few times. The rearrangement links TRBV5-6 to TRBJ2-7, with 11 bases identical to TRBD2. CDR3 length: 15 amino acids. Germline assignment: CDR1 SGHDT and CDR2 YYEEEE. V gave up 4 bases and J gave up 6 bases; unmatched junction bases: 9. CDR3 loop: CASSVRGLAAAEQYF. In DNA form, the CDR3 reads TGTGCCAGCAGCGTCAGGGGACTAGCGGCGGCCGAGCAGTACTTC.

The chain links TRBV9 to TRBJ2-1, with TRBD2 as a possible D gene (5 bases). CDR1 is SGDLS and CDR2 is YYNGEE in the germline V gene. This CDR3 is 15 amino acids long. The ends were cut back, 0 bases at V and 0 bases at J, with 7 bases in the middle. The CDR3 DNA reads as TGTGCCAGCAGCGTAGTTGGGAGCTCCTACAATGAGCAGTTCTTC. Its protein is CASSVVGSSYNEQFF.